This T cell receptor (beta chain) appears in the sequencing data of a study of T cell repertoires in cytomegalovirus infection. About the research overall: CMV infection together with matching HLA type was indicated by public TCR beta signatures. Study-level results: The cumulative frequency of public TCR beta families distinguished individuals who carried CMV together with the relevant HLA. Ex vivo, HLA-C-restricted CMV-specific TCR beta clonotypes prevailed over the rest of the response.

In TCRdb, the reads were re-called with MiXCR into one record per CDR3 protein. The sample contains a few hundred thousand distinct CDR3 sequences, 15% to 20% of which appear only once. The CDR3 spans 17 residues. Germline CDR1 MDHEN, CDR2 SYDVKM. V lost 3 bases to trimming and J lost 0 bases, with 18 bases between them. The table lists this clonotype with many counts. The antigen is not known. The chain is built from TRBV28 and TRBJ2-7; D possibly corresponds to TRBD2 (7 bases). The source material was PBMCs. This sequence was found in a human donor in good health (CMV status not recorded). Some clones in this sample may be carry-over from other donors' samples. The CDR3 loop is CASSLVGGLETSYEQYF. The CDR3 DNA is TGTGCCAGCAGTTTGGTCGGGGGGCTGGAAACCTCCTACGAGCAGTACTTC.